Listed here are 18 T cell receptor beta chains from one sample, sequenced in a study of shared clonotypes between healthy human individuals. Sequenced by immunoSEQ multiplex PCR; TCRdb stores in-frame clones only, minus some. Of approximately 1.1 million clones in the sample, about four fifths were seen once. The source material was memory CD4+ T cells from PBMCs. Subset in this sample: CD45RA-negative fraction. Receptor source: a man aged 18 to 35 in good health. Some clones in this sample may be carry-over from other donors' samples.

The rearrangement joins TRBV10-3 to TRBJ2-7; no firm D call. The CDR3 covers 15 residues. Germline assignment: CDR1 ENHRY and CDR2 SYGVKD. The ends were cut back, 6 bases at V and 4 bases at J, with 19 bases in the middle. In nucleotides, the CDR3 is TGTGCCATCAGGGAAGGCGGAGACCCCCCATACGAGCAGTACTTC. Translated: CAIREGGDPPYEQYF.

The chain employs TRBV18 and TRBJ2-1, with TRBD2 as a possible D gene (6 bases). Trimming removed 5 bases at V and 7 bases at J, with 12 bases between. The CDR3 spans 13 residues. Germline-derived CDR1 and CDR2 are KGHSH and LQKENI. The CDR3 DNA sequence: TGTGCCAGCTCAACTCTTCTAGCGAATGAGCAGTTCTTC. The encoded protein is CASSTLLANEQFF.

This clone was seen a few times. The CDR3 reads CASSEEGWTGRTEAFF. CDR3 DNA sequence: TGTGCCAGCAGTGAAGAGGGGTGGACAGGGAGGACTGAAGCTTTCTTT. This rearrangement joins TRBV2 to TRBJ1-1; 8 bases line up with TRBD1. The length of the CDR3 is 16 residues. Trimming removed 1 base from V and 5 bases from J; junction bases left unmatched: 9. Germline V gene data show CDR1 as SNHLY and CDR2 as FYNNEI.

This clone showed up just a few times. The rearrangement links TRBV30 to TRBJ1-1, with D perhaps matching TRBD1 (5 bases). The CDR3 covers 12 residues. The germline V gene encodes CDR1 GTSNPN and CDR2 SVGIG (reference sequence). V lost 3 bases, J lost 5 bases, and 10 bases lay in between. CDR3 protein: CAWRPDRTEAFF. CDR3 DNA: TGTGCCTGGAGGCCCGACAGAACTGAAGCTTTCTTT.

The chain employs TRBV2 and TRBJ1-1; D call uncertain. The CDR3 length is 13 residues. V dropped 7 bases and J dropped 0 bases, with 9 bases sitting between them. Germline lookup yields CDR1 SNHLY and CDR2 FYNNEI. The CDR3 sequence: CASITAMNTEAFF. Written as DNA, the CDR3 is TGTGCCAGCATTACGGCTATGAACACTGAAGCTTTCTTT.

This clone has only one observation. This chain uses TRBV5-4 with TRBJ1-2, with D possibly TRBD1 on 6 matching bases. V was trimmed by 0 bases and J by 5 bases, leaving 11 bases between them. The CDR3 contains 14 residues. From germline, CDR1 is SGHNT and CDR2 YYREEE (reference sequence). CDR3 sequence reads: CASSLAKGGYGYTF. Here the CDR3 DNA reads TGTGCCAGCAGCTTGGCCAAAGGGGGGTATGGCTACACCTTC.

J is TRBJ1-2 and V is TRBV28; possible D gene TRBD1, 6 bases. The CDR3 totals 12 residues. V was clipped by 5 bases and J by 7 bases, with 11 bases between them. Per germline, CDR1 MDHEN and CDR2 SYDVKM. CDR3 sequence: CASSNRVGGYTF. The CDR3 DNA sequence: TGTGCCAGCAGTAACAGGGTTGGTGGCTACACCTTC.

This rearrangement joins TRBV4-2 to TRBJ2-5; 7 bases fit TRBD1. Germline CDR1 reads LGHNA; CDR2 reads YNFKEQ. J lost 3 bases, V lost 4 bases, and 8 bases had no gene match. This CDR3 region has 15 residues. This chain's CDR3 is CASSPYGTEKETQYF. The CDR3 nucleotides read TGTGCCAGCAGCCCATACGGGACAGAGAAAGAGACCCAGTACTTC.

The genes are TRBV5-1 and TRBJ1-2; D possibly corresponds to TRBD1 (6 bases). The CDR3 is 16 amino acids. Trimming removed 5 bases from V and 1 base from J, with 18 bases in between. Germline V gene data show CDR1 as SGHRS and CDR2 as YFSETQ. CDR3 region: CASSAETFRGNYGYTF. The CDR3, as DNA: TGCGCCAGCAGTGCCGAGACGTTCAGGGGTAACTATGGCTACACCTTC.

The chain couples TRBV7-9 to TRBJ1-6; 9 bases match TRBD1. The germline V gene has CDR1 SEHNR and CDR2 FQNEAQ (reference sequence). V shed 5 bases, J shed 10 bases, and the junction held 6 bases outside the gene matches. This CDR3 is 14 amino acids long. The CDR3 is CASSVGQGGSPLHF. CDR3 bases: TGTGCCAGCAGCGTGGGACAGGGAGGGTCACCCCTCCACTTT. Complete variable domain (other parts from reference TRBV7-9 and TRBJ1-6): DTGVSQNPRHKITKRGQNVTFRCDPISEHNRLYWYRQTLGQGPEFLTYFQNEAQLEKSRLLSDRFSAERPKGSFSTLEIQRTEQGDSAMYLCASSVGQGGSPLHFGNGTRLTVT.

The rearrangement links TRBV6-5 to TRBJ1-2; no reliable D call. Per germline, CDR1 MNHEY and CDR2 SVGAGI. The CDR3 is 15 residues long. V lost 5 bases and J 0 bases, leaving 13 bases between the germline ends. The DNA for the CDR3 is TGTGCCAGCAGTCCCGAGGGCAGAGCTAACTATGGCTACACCTTC. Its protein is CASSPEGRANYGYTF.

The chain employs TRBV7-2 and TRBJ2-1; TRBD2 aligns across 7 bases. This CDR3 comprises 14 residues. Germline loops: CDR1 SGHTA, CDR2 FQGNSA. V was pared by 1 base and J by 6 bases, with 3 bases of the junction left unmatched. CDR3 bases: TGTGCCAGCAGCTTAGATGGCGGGAGCAATGAGCAGTTCTTC. Translated: CASSLDGGSNEQFF.

In regard to this clone: The same CDR3 can be traced to other DNA sequences in this sample. This chain uses TRBV5-1 with TRBJ1-5, with D perhaps matching TRBD1 (5 bases). The germline V gene encodes CDR1 SGHRS and CDR2 YFSETQ. This CDR3 has 14 residues. V lost 4 bases, J lost 4 bases, and 12 bases lay in between. This CDR3 reads CASSLGTGNQPQHF. The CDR3 bases are TGCGCCAGCAGCCTCGGGACGGGGAATCAGCCCCAGCATTTT.

CDR3 loop: CASSLGTSGIETQYF. CDR3 nucleotide sequence: TGTGCCAGCAGCTTGGGGACTAGCGGGATAGAGACCCAGTACTTC. V usage is TRBV5-4 and J usage is TRBJ2-5; 12 positions agree with TRBD2. The CDR3 is 15 residues long. Germline V gives CDR1 SGHNT, CDR2 YYREEE (reference sequence). V shed 0 bases, J shed 4 bases, and the junction held 1 base outside the gene matches.

About this clone: The sample has other DNA sequences that encode this CDR3 too. The rearrangement links TRBV18 to TRBJ1-1; D may be TRBD1 (6 bases). Trimming took 3 bases from V and 4 from J, leaving 9 bases between them. Looked up from germline, CDR1 is KGHSH and CDR2 is LQKENI. This CDR3 is built from 13 residues. The CDR3 sequence: CASSPGAGTEAFF. The CDR3 DNA sequence: TGTGCCAGCTCACCGGGGGCGGGCACTGAAGCTTTCTTT.

This chain's CDR3 is CASSQRAGDYGYTF. The CDR3 DNA sequence: TGTGCCAGCAGCCAGCGGGCCGGGGACTATGGCTACACCTTC. V and J are TRBV16 and TRBJ1-2; D remains unclear. This CDR3 contains 14 residues. Trimming removed 3 bases from V and 3 bases from J, with 11 bases in between. Germline CDR1 is KGHSY and CDR2 is FQNENV.

The chain carries TRBV5-1 and TRBJ1-2; a weak D match, TRBD1 (5 bases). CDR1 is SGHRS, CDR2 YFSETQ, per germline. The CDR3 covers 15 residues. V gave up 6 bases and J gave up 0 bases, with 15 bases separating them. The CDR3 DNA sequence: TGCGCCAGCATCGTGGGCGGGGGTACTAACTATGGCTACACCTTC. It is translated as CASIVGGGTNYGYTF.

This clone has a single count. The chain employs TRBV4-1 and TRBJ2-3; TRBD2 matches at 13 bases. Unmatched junction bases numbered 5, after V lost 3 bases and J lost 2 bases. The CDR3 consists of 17 residues. Germline assignment: CDR1 MGHRA and CDR2 YSYEKL. The CDR3 coding sequence is TGCGCCAGCAGCCAGGAGGGACTAGCGGGATCCACAGATACGCAGTATTTT. Its protein is CASSQEGLAGSTDTQYF.